This entry lists 19 T cell receptor beta chains sequenced from one sample in a study of vaccination and CD4 T cells after COVID-19. For these TCRs, the target antigens are not known. The Oncomine TCR Beta short-read assay was applied to DNA of cultured CD4+ T cells. TCRdb analysed the PCR reads with MiXCR anew, one entry per CDR3 protein. The sample records approximately 16,000 distinct CDR3 sequences, under 50% being singletons. The sample's treatment: approximately 10-day PBMC culture with coronavirus spike peptide pools or control peptides (ViraFEST assay). Specimen: CD4+ T cells from blood, cultured in vitro. These receptors originate from a human donor who had recovered from COVID-19.

This clonotype was observed a handful of times. The V and J genes are TRBV20-1 and TRBJ2-3, with 7 bases matching TRBD1. The CDR3 spans 19 residues. With V trimmed by 5 bases and J by 5 bases, 25 bases remained unmatched. Germline assignment: CDR1 DFQATT and CDR2 SNEGSKA (reference sequence). Written as DNA, the CDR3 is TGCAGTGCTGCGCCTACCCAGACAGGGCGAGGGATCCTCAAAGATACGCAGTATTTT. Encoded protein: CSAAPTQTGRGILKDTQYF.

This chain uses TRBV19 with TRBJ1-2; 7 nucleotides line up with TRBD1. V shed 9 bases, J shed 2 bases, and the junction held 6 bases outside the gene matches. Germline CDR1 LNHDA, CDR2 SQIVND (reference sequence). This CDR3 region has 13 residues. CDR3 in DNA: TGTGCCAGCGGGACAGTTGAAAACTATGGCTACACCTTC. Its protein is CASGTVENYGYTF.

This clonotype has just a few counts. J is TRBJ1-5 and V is TRBV20-1; D is ambiguous. The length of the CDR3 is 12 residues. With 8 bases removed from V and 3 bases from J, the gap between germline ends came to 11 bases. CDR1 is DFQATT and CDR2 is SNEGSKA in the germline V gene (reference sequence). The CDR3 DNA reads TGCAGTCCCTCAGTCCTCAATCAGCCCCAGCATTTT. Its protein product is CSPSVLNQPQHF.

In its sample, this clonotype was seen a few times. This rearrangement joins TRBV19 to TRBJ2-3; D may be TRBD2 (5 bases). From germline, CDR1 is LNHDA and CDR2 SQIVND (reference sequence). The CDR3 runs to 14 residues. Trimming stripped 5 bases from V and 1 base from J, with 10 bases between. CDR3: CASSLWRGTDTQYF. The CDR3 DNA follows: TGTGCCAGTAGTCTCTGGCGGGGCACAGATACGCAGTATTTT.

As concerns this clonotype: A junction end diverges from the germline sequence, so it may reflect a read error. The chain couples TRBV28 to TRBJ2-3, with D tentatively TRBD1 (5 bases). CDR1 is MDHEN, CDR2 SYDVKM, per germline. This CDR3 comprises 15 residues. CDR3 nucleotides: TGTGCCAGCGGTTTGACAGTCCCAACCAGAGATACGCAGTATTTT. Amino acid sequence: CASGLTVPTRDTQYF.

V gene TRBV5-1 combines with J gene TRBJ1-1; 9 positions match TRBD1. The CDR3 covers 15 residues. The germline V gene has CDR1 SGHRS and CDR2 YFSETQ. Trimming cost V 4 bases and J 2 bases; bases outside gene matches: 6. The CDR3 DNA sequence: TGCGCCAGCAGCCCGGGACAGGGAGGAAACACTGAAGCTTTCTTT. Amino acids: CASSPGQGGNTEAFF.

A few counts support this clonotype. The chain couples TRBV20-1 to TRBJ1-6; 7 nucleotides line up with TRBD1. Germline V CDR1 and CDR2: DFQATT, SNEGSKA (reference sequence). The length of the CDR3 is 15 residues. V lost 2 bases to trimming and J lost 6 bases; unmatched junction nucleotides: 7. The CDR3 spells CSARPTGTANSPLHF. The CDR3 coding sequence is TGCAGTGCTAGACCCACGGGGACAGCTAATTCACCCCTCCACTTT.

The sample holds a few counts of this clonotype. The gene calls are TRBV28 and TRBJ2-7; D is uncertain. Trimming stripped 5 bases from V and 2 bases from J, with 19 bases between. This CDR3 is 16 amino acids long. CDR1 and CDR2 from the germline V gene are MDHEN and SYDVKM. The CDR3 DNA follows: TGTGCCAGCAGTCGATTTCGGTCTGCCGGGCCCTACGAGCAGTACTTC. The encoded protein is CASSRFRSAGPYEQYF.

The chain recombines TRBV6-1 with TRBJ2-4, with D possibly TRBD2 on 6 matching bases. Germline V gives CDR1 MNHNS, CDR2 SASEGT. Trimming left V 5 bases short and J 0 bases short, with 11 bases between. The CDR3 sequence is 15 residues long. The CDR3 nucleotides are TGTGCCAGCAGTACGGACTACGGAGCCAAAAACATTCAGTACTTC. This codes for CASSTDYGAKNIQYF.

The chain carries TRBV27 and TRBJ2-2, with 8 positions matching TRBD1. There are 15 residues in the CDR3. The V segment lost 3 bases and the J segment 4 bases; nucleotides outside the gene matches: 4. Germline V gene sequence: CDR1 MNHEY, CDR2 SMNVEV (reference sequence). DNA of the CDR3: TGTGCCAGCAGTTTCTTGACAGGGGCCACCGGGGAGCTGTTTTTT. It specifies CASSFLTGATGELFF.

V usage is TRBV7-2 and J usage is TRBJ2-1, with TRBD2 matching 13 bases. From germline, CDR1 is SGHTA and CDR2 FQGNSA. This CDR3 is 14 amino acids long. V was pared by 5 bases and J by 7 bases, with 2 bases of the junction left unmatched. The CDR3 sequence is CASSRTSGSNEQFF. The CDR3 region has the DNA TGTGCCAGCAGCAGGACTAGCGGGAGTAATGAGCAGTTCTTC.

CDR3 in DNA: TGCAGCGTTGATGGGGGGAGGAACACCGGGGAGCTGTTTTTT. Amino acid sequence: CSVDGGRNTGELFF. V is TRBV29-1 and J is TRBJ2-2; D possibly corresponds to TRBD2 (6 bases). Germline V lookup: CDR1 SQVTM, CDR2 ANQGSEA. CDR3 length: 14 residues. Trimming cost V 3 bases and J 1 base, with 9 bases left between them.

This clonotype was recorded a few times. CDR3: CSARQGDNEQFF. The CDR3 nucleotides are TGCAGTGCCCGACAGGGAGACAATGAGCAGTTCTTC. V usage is TRBV20-1 and J usage is TRBJ2-1; 7 bases fit TRBD1. With 6 bases clipped from V and 5 bases from J, the junction kept 4 bases outside the gene matches. CDR1 DFQATT and CDR2 SNEGSKA come from the germline V gene (reference sequence). The CDR3 contains 12 residues.

This clonotype was counted a few times. J is TRBJ1-5 and V is TRBV20-1; 7 bases are shared with TRBD1. The CDR3 has 15 amino acids. The germline V gene has CDR1 DFQATT and CDR2 SNEGSKA (reference sequence). Unmatched junction bases numbered 5, after V lost 1 base and J lost 2 bases. The CDR3 is CSARAGGSGNQPQHF. CDR3 coding DNA: TGCAGTGCTAGAGCAGGGGGTTCGGGCAATCAGCCCCAGCATTTT.

This sequence joins TRBV7-9 and TRBJ2-2, with a weak D call TRBD2 (5 bases). Trimming removed 5 bases at V and 4 bases at J, with 8 bases between. The CDR3 runs to 13 residues. Germline CDR1 reads SEHNR; CDR2 reads FQNEAQ (reference sequence). CDR3 in DNA: TGTGCCAGCAGCCAGAGCGGCACCGGGGAGCTGTTTTTT. It yields the protein CASSQSGTGELFF.

The genes are TRBV11-3 and TRBJ1-1; 7 nucleotides agree with TRBD1. The germline gives CDR1 SGHNT, CDR2 YENEEA. The CDR3 spans 15 residues. V gave up 4 bases and J gave up 4 bases; unmatched junction bases: 9. CDR3 bases: TGTGCCAGCAGCTCCACAGGGGCCTGGGGCACTGAAGCTTTCTTT. Its translation: CASSSTGAWGTEAFF.

The genes are TRBV7-2 and TRBJ1-5; no firm D call. Deletions cut 1 base from V and 6 bases from J, with 4 bases between. In germline, CDR1 is SGHTA, CDR2 FQGNSA. The length of the CDR3 is 12 residues. The CDR3: CASSLVGQPQHF. CDR3 DNA sequence: TGTGCCAGCAGCTTAGTAGGTCAGCCCCAGCATTTT.

This clonotype was seen a handful of times. The chain carries TRBV4-3 and TRBJ1-5; the D gene is possibly TRBD1 (5 bases). Germline-derived CDR1 and CDR2 are LGHNA and YSLEER. This CDR3 is built from 15 residues. Between the trimmed V and J ends, which lost 1 base and 5 bases, there was a span of 12 bases. CDR3 loop: CASSQAAQGYQPQHF. In DNA, the CDR3 is TGCGCCAGCAGCCAAGCGGCCCAGGGATATCAGCCCCAGCATTTT.

In its sample, this clonotype was seen a few times. This chain connects TRBV21-1 to TRBJ1-5; TRBD1 is the table's D call, not checked against the DNA. TRBV21-1 is a listed pseudogene. The CDR3 loop spans 14 amino acids. CDR3 DNA: TGTGCCAGCAGCAGGGGACAGACGCATCAGCCCCAGCATTTT. This encodes CASSRGQTHQPQHF.